One T cell receptor beta chain is described in this entry. Its antigen is not known. Documented time point: 20-29 weeks after completion of therapy. These data come from a study of T cell therapy after organ transplantation. Clones were read by immunoSEQ multiplex PCR, and TCRdb kept only the in-frame ones, dropping some. The sample includes 17,000 or so clones, 85% of them seen just once. General study points: Post-therapy reconstitution appeared to include transferred and endogenous clonotypes. Nonresponders had marked pretherapy clonal expansions and little post-therapy change.

The J segment lost 7 bases and the V segment lost 5 bases, leaving 16 bases of the junction unmatched. The CDR3 sequence is 18 residues long. Germline CDR1 is MNHEY and CDR2 is SMNVEV (reference sequence). The genes are TRBV27 and TRBJ2-2; 10 bases agree with TRBD2. The source material was CD8+ T cells from blood, sampled after autologous CMV-specific T cell therapy. This clonotype was sampled from a human patient who had received a solid organ transplant and had CMV disease. The T cells may come from the graft donor. CDR3 loop: CASSPTPWLAGDVGELFF. For the CDR3, the DNA is TGTGCCAGCAGTCCTACTCCATGGCTAGCGGGAGATGTCGGGGAGCTGTTTTTT.